Described below is a single T cell receptor beta chain sequence and its context. Per the germline V gene, CDR1 is SGHNT and CDR2 is YYREEE (reference sequence). The V end lost 0 bases, the J end lost 4 bases, and 12 bases lay between the germline ends. CDR3 length equals 15 residues. The protocol was immunoSEQ multiplex PCR, while the TCRdb copy is restricted to in-frame clones and leaves out a portion. The data hold around 7,900 clones, with around 82% observed a single time. The data stem from a study of PD-1 blockade in classical Hodgkin lymphoma. Regarding time point: cycle 4 day 1 (C4D1), after more than five weeks of nivolumab. Relapse was seen in all patients after autologous stem cell transplantation, and brentuximab vedotin exposure was variable.

The sample was peripheral blood mononuclear cells (PBMCs), taken before the fourth cycle of nivolumab. The V gene is TRBV5-4, the J gene TRBJ2-3; weak D call: TRBD1 (6 bases). The receptor comes from a human donor with classical Hodgkin lymphoma. CDR3 sequence (DNA): TGTGCCAGCAGCTTGGGAGACAGGCCCCCAGATACGCAGTATTTT. Translation: CASSLGDRPPDTQYF. Filled out from reference TRBV5-4 and TRBJ2-3, the complete variable domain reads ETGVTQSPTHLIKTRGQQVTLRCSSQSGHNTVSWYQQALGQGPQFIFQYYREEENGRGNFPPRFSGLQFPNYSSELNVNALELDDSALYLCASSLGDRPPDTQYFGPGTRLTVL.